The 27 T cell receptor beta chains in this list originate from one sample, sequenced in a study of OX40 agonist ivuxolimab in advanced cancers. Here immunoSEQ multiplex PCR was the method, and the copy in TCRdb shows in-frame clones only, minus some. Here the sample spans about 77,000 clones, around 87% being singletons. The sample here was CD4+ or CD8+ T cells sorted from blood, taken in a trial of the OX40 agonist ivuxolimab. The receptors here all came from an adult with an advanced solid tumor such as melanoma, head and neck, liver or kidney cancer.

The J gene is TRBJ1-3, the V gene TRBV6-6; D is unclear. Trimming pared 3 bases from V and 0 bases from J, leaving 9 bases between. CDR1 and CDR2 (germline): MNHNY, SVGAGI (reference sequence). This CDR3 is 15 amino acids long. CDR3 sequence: CASSYPRSSGNTIYF. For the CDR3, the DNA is TGTGCCAGCAGTTATCCCCGGAGCTCTGGAAACACCATATATTTT.

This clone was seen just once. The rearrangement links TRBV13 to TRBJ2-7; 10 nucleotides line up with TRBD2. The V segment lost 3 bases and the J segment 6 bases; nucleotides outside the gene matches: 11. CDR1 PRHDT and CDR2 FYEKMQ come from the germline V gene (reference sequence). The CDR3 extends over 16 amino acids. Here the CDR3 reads CASSFRGSGRVLEQYF. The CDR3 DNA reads TGTGCCAGCAGCTTCCGGGGGAGCGGGAGGGTACTCGAGCAGTACTTC.

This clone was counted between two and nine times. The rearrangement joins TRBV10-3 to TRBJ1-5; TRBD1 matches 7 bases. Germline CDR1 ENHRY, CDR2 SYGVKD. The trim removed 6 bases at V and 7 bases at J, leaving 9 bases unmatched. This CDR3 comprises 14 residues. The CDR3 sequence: CAISEGGTDQPQHF. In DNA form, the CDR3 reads TGTGCCATCAGCGAGGGCGGGACAGACCAGCCCCAGCATTTT.

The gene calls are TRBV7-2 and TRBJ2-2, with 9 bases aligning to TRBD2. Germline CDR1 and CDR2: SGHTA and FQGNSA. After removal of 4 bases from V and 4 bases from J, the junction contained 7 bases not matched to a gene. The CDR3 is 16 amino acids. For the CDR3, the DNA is TGTGCCAGCAGCTCTCCGGGACTAGCCACCACCGGGGAGCTGTTTTTT. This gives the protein CASSSPGLATTGELFF.

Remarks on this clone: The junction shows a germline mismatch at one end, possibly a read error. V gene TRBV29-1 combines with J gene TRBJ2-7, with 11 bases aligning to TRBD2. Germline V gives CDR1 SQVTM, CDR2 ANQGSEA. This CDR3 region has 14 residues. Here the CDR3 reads CSVEVAGGEYEQYF. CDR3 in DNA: TGCAGCGTCGAAGTAGCGGGAGGGGAGTACGAGCAGTACTTC.

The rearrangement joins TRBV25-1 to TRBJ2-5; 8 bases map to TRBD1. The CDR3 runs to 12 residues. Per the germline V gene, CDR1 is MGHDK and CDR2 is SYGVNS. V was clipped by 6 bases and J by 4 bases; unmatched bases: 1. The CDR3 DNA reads TGTGCCAGCAGAGGACAGGGAGAGACCCAGTACTTC. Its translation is CASRGQGETQYF.

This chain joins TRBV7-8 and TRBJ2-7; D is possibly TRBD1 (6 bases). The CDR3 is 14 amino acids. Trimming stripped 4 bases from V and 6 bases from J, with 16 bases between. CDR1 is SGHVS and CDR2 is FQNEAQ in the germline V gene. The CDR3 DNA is TGTGCCAGCAGCTCCATCCCGACAGGAGCCGAGCAGTACTTC. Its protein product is CASSSIPTGAEQYF.

The CDR3: CASQRNSGNTIYF. The CDR3, as DNA: TGTGCCAGCCAGAGGAACTCTGGAAACACCATATATTTT. This chain links TRBV6-1 with TRBJ1-3; D unresolved. Germline CDR1 is MNHNS and CDR2 is SASEGT. The CDR3 runs 13 residues. Trimming stripped 8 bases from V and 0 bases from J, with 8 bases between.

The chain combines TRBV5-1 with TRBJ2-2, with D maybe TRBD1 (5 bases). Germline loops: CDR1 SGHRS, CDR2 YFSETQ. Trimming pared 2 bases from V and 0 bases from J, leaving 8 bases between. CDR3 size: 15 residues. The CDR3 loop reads CASSFWGANTGELFF. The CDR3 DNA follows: TGCGCCAGCAGCTTTTGGGGCGCGAACACCGGGGAGCTGTTTTTT.

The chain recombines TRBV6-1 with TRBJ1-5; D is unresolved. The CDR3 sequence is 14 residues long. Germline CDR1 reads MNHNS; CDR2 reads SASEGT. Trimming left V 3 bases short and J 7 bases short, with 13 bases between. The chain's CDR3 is CASSDPLLKQPQHF. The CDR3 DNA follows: TGTGCCAGCAGTGATCCTCTTCTAAAACAGCCCCAGCATTTT.

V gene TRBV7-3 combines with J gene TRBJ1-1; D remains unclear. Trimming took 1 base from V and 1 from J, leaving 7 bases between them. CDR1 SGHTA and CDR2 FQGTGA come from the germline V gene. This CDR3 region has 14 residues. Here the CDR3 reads CASSLNPANTEAFF. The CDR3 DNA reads TGTGCCAGCAGCTTAAACCCAGCGAACACTGAAGCTTTCTTT.

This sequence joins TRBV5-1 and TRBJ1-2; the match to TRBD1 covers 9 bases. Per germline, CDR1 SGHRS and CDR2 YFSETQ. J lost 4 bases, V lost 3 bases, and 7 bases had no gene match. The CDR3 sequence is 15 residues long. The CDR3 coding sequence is TGCGCCAGCAGCTCAAATACAGGGGGCGGCTATGGCTACACCTTC. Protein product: CASSSNTGGGYGYTF. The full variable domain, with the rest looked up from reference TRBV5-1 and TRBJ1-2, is KAGVTQTPRYLIKTRGQQVTLSCSPISGHRSVSWYQQTPGQGLQFLFEYFSETQRNKGNFPGRFSGRQFSNSRSEMNVSTLELGDSALYLCASSSNTGGGYGYTFGSGTRLTVV.

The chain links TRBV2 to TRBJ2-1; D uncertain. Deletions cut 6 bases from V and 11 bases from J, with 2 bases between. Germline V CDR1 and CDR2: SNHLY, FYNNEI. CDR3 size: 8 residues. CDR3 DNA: TGTGCCAGCAGGAAGCAGTTCTTC. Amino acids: CASRKQFF.

The CDR3 sequence: CASSLESESPLHF. DNA of the CDR3: TGTGCCAGCAGCTTAGAGAGCGAATCACCCCTCCACTTT. V gene TRBV7-9 combines with J gene TRBJ1-6, with D unresolved. V was pared by 1 base and J by 10 bases, with 8 bases between. CDR1 SEHNR and CDR2 FQNEAQ come from the germline V gene (reference sequence). This CDR3 has 13 amino acids.

The CDR3: CASSALQGWVLFF. The CDR3 nucleotides are TGTGCCAGCAGTGCCCTACAGGGCTGGGTTTTGTTTTTT. The rearrangement joins TRBV6-1 to TRBJ1-4, with a tentative D call TRBD1 (6 bases). V was cut by 4 bases and J by 15 bases, with 18 bases left in between. This CDR3 contains 13 residues. The germline V gene has CDR1 MNHNS and CDR2 SASEGT.

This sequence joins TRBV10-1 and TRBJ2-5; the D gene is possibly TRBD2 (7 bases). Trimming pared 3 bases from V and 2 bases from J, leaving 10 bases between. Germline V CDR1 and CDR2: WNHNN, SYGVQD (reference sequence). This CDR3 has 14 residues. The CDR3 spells CASSDGGAQETQYF. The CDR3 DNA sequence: TGCGCCAGCAGTGATGGGGGGGCTCAAGAGACCCAGTACTTC.

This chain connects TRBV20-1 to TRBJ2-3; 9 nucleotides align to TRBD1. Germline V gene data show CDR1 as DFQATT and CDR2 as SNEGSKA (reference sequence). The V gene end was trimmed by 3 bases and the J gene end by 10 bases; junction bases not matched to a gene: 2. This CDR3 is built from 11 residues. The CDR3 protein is CSARRDRAQYF. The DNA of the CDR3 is TGCAGTGCTAGGCGGGACAGGGCGCAGTATTTT.

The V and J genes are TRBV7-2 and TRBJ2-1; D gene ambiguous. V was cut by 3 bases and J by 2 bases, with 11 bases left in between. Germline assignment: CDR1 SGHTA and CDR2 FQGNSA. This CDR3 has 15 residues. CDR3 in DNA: TGTGCCAGCAGCTTTTTACCAGCCCCCTACAATGAGCAGTTCTTC. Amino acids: CASSFLPAPYNEQFF.

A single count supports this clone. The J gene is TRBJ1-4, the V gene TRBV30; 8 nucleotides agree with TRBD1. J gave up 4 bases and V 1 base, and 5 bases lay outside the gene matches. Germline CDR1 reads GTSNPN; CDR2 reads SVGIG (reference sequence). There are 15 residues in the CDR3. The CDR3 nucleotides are TGTGCCTGGAGTGGCAGGGGGCCGGGTAATGAAAAACTGTTTTTT. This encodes CAWSGRGPGNEKLFF.

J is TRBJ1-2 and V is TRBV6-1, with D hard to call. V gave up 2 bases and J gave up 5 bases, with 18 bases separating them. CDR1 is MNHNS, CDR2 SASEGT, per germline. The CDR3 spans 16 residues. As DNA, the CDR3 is TGTGCCAGCAGTGAAAACCGACCAAACACCCCATATGGCTACACCTTC. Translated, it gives CASSENRPNTPYGYTF.

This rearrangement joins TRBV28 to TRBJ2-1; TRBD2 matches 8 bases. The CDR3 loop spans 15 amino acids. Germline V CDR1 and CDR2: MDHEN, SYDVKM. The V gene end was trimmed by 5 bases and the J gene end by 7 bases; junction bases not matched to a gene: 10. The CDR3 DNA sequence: TGTGCCAGCAGTCCTCGGGGAGCGGGGGTGAATGAGCAGTTCTTC. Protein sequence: CASSPRGAGVNEQFF.

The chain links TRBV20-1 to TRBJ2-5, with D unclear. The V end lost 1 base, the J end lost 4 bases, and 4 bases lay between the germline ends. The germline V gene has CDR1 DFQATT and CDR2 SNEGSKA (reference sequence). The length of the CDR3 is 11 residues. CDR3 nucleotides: TGCAGTGCTAGAGGTACAGAGACCCAGTACTTC. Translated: CSARGTETQYF.

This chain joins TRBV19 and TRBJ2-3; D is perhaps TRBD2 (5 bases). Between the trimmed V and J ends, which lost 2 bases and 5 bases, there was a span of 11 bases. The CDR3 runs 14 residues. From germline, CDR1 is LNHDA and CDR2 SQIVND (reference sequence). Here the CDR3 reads CASSITHGEDTQYF. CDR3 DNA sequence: TGTGCCAGTAGTATAACCCACGGGGAAGATACGCAGTATTTT.

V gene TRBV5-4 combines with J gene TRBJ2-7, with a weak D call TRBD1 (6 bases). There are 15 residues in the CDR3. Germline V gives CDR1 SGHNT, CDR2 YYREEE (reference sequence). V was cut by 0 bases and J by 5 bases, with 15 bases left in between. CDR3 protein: CASSLESRGWDEQYF. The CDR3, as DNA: TGTGCCAGCAGCTTGGAGTCCAGGGGTTGGGACGAGCAGTACTTC.

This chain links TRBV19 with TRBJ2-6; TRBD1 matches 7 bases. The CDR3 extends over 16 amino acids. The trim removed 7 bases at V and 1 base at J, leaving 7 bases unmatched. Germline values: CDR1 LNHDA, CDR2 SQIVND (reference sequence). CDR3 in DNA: TGTGCCAGTAAGGGACAGCTATATTCTGGGGCCAACGTCCTGACTTTC. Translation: CASKGQLYSGANVLTF.

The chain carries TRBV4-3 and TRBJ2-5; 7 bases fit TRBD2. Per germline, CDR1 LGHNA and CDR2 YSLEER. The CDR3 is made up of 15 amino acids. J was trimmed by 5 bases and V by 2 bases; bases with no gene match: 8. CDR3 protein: CASSQNPGGKETQYF. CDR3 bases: TGCGCCAGCAGCCAAAACCCGGGGGGTAAGGAGACCCAGTACTTC.

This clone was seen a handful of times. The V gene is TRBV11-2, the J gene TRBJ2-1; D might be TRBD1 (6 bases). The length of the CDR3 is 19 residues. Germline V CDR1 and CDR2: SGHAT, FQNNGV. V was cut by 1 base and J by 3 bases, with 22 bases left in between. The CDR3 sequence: CASSLGLGGLQGLYNEQFF. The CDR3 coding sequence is TGTGCCAGCAGCTTAGGTCTCGGCGGTCTACAGGGTCTCTACAATGAGCAGTTCTTC.